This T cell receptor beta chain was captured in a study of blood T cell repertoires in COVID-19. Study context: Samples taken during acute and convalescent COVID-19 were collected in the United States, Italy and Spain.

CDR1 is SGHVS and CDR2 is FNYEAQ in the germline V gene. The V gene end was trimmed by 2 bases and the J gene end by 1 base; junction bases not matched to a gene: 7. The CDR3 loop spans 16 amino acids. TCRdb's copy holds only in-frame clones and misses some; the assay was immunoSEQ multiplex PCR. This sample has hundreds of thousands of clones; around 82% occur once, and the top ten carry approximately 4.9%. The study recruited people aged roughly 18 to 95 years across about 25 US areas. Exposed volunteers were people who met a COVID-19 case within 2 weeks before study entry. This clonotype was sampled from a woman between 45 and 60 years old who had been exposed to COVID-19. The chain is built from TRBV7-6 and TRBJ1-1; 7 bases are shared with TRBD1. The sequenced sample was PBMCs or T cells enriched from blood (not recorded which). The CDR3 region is CASSLRPGGKNTEAFF. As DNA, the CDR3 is TGTGCCAGCAGCTTAAGGCCAGGGGGTAAGAACACTGAAGCTTTCTTT.